This T cell receptor (beta chain) was sequenced in a study of cytomegalovirus exposure and HLA in healthy donors. Vbeta (60) and Jbeta (13) primers were used in the PCR. Only in-frame clones appear in the TCRdb table, and some are missing; sequencing was by immunoSEQ multiplex PCR. The data contain around 100,000 clones, roughly 75% of them singletons. This clone was seen a single time. Trimming at V came to 0 bases and at J to 5 bases, leaving 2 bases not matched to a gene. This CDR3 is built from 16 residues. Germline values: CDR1 SGDLS, CDR2 YYNGEE. The sequenced sample was PBMCs. This TCR was recovered from a man aged 25 to 40 in good health and CMV-seronegative. The chain couples TRBV9 to TRBJ2-1; 13 nucleotides align to TRBD2. CDR3 sequence reads: CASSVGGLAGNNEQFF. CDR3 in DNA: TGTGCCAGCAGCGTAGGGGGACTAGCGGGGAACAATGAGCAGTTCTTC. Combining the CDR3 with reference TRBV9 and TRBJ2-1 gives the whole variable domain DSGVTQTPKHLITATGQRVTLRCSPRSGDLSVYWYQQSLDQGLQFLIQYYNGEERAKGNILERFSAQQFPDLHSELNLSSLELGDSALYFCASSVGGLAGNNEQFFGPGTRLTVL.